Listed below are T cell receptor beta chains from one sample, sequenced in a study of vaccination effects on CD4 cells after COVID-19. Their recognized antigens are unknown. Profiled with immunoSEQ multiplex PCR; TCRdb holds only in-frame clones, not every one. The sample lists around 50,000 clones, about 76% seen once, with 4.5% to 5.5% in the top ten. Sequences were derived from CD4+ T cells from PBMCs cultured without peptide, sampled after COVID-19 vaccination. These receptors originate from a human donor who had a prior SARS-CoV-2 infection. CDR3s include the opening cysteine and the closing phenylalanine or tryptophan. D genes are given only for firm matches. Size tells how often a clone was seen (once, few, many) or the class of an expanded clone, and some rows leave it out.

clone_size | j_call | d_call | v_call | cdr3_aa | cdr3_nt
few | TRBJ1-6 | - | TRBV6-2/TRBV6-3 | CASSYANSPLHF | TGTGCCAGCAGTTACGCTAATTCACCCCTCCACTTT
- | TRBJ2-5 | - | TRBV29-1 | CSVCSMGETQYF | TGCAGCGTTTGTAGTATGGGCGAGACCCAGTACTTC
- | TRBJ1-2 | - | TRBV5-1 | CASSSLNYGYTF | TGCGCCAGCAGCTCTCTTAACTATGGCTACACCTTC
- | TRBJ2-3 | - | TRBV5-3 | CARSSGGRGDTQYF | TGTGCCAGAAGCTCGGGGGGCCGCGGCGATACGCAGTATTTT
- | TRBJ1-5 | - | TRBV30 | CAWSEGNSNQPQHF | TGTGCCTGGAGTGAGGGAAATAGCAATCAGCCCCAGCATTTT
- | TRBJ1-2 | - | TRBV5-5 | CASSPQGFYGYTF | TGTGCCAGCAGCCCGCAGGGCTTTTACGGCTACACCTTC
- | TRBJ2-7 | - | TRBV27 | CASSLTVGRSYEQYF | TGTGCCAGCAGTTTAACGGTTGGCCGCTCCTACGAGCAGTACTTC
few | TRBJ2-7 | - | TRBV2 | CASSSAPGNYEQYF | TGTGCCAGCAGTTCGGCTCCTGGGAACTACGAGCAGTACTTC
- | TRBJ1-2 | - | TRBV27 | CASKGRPLGYGYTF | TGTGCCAGCAAGGGCAGGCCATTGGGCTATGGCTACACCTTC
few | TRBJ1-1 | - | TRBV7-9 | CASSPRSVVEAFF | TGTGCCAGCAGCCCACGGTCTGTGGTTGAAGCTTTCTTT
- | TRBJ2-7 | - | TRBV7-2 | CASSLEGGETVKYF | TGTGCCAGCAGCTTAGAGGGGGGGGAGACGGTTAAGTACTTC
- | TRBJ2-1 | TRBD2 | TRBV18 | CASSPPGREGEQFF | TGTGCCAGCTCACCACCGGGTCGGGAGGGTGAGCAGTTCTTC
- | TRBJ1-1 | - | TRBV7-8 | CASSLVGETEAFF | TGTGCCAGCAGCTTAGTAGGGGAAACTGAAGCTTTCTTT
- | TRBJ1-2 | - | TRBV11-3 | CATGLLGYYGYTF | TGTGCCACCGGACTCCTGGGGTACTATGGCTACACCTTC
- | TRBJ2-5 | - | TRBV18 | CASSPARAETQYF | TGTGCCAGCTCACCAGCCAGGGCAGAGACCCAGTACTTC
- | TRBJ1-4 | - | TRBV2 | CASMKRNEKLFF | TGTGCCAGCATGAAGAGAAATGAAAAACTGTTTTTT
- | TRBJ2-5 | TRBD2 | TRBV24-1 | CATSDLTSGQETQYF | TGTGCCACCAGTGATCTAACTAGCGGACAAGAGACCCAGTACTTC
- | TRBJ1-4 | - | TRBV2 | CASRGALGSATNEKLFF | TGTGCCAGCAGGGGGGCCCTCGGGAGTGCAACTAATGAAAAACTGTTTTTT
- | TRBJ1-5 | - | TRBV6-5 | CASSYSIQQPQHF | TGTGCCAGCAGTTACTCGATACAACAGCCCCAGCATTTT
- | TRBJ2-2 | - | TRBV5-8 | CASSYALGAVNTGELFF | TGTGCCAGCAGTTATGCACTCGGGGCGGTAAACACCGGGGAGCTGTTTTTT
- | TRBJ2-1 | - | TRBV11-3 | CASSFRGEQFF | TGTGCCAGCAGCTTTCGGGGAGAGCAGTTCTTC
- | TRBJ1-4 | TRBD1 | TRBV9 | CASSTSGQDNEKLFF | TGTGCCAGCAGCACGTCGGGACAGGACAATGAAAAACTGTTTTTT
- | TRBJ1-5 | TRBD1 | TRBV19 | CASSMGQVGIGNQPQHF | TGTGCCAGTAGTATGGGACAGGTCGGGATTGGCAATCAGCCCCAGCATTTT
- | TRBJ2-3 | TRBD2 | TRBV29-1 | CSVPASGGFTDTQYF | TGCAGCGTTCCCGCTAGCGGGGGGTTCACAGATACGCAGTATTTT
- | TRBJ2-1 | - | TRBV4-2 | CASSQVAGTWDEQFF | TGTGCCAGCAGCCAAGTGGCGGGAACCTGGGATGAGCAGTTCTTC
- | TRBJ2-1 | - | TRBV3-1/TRBV3-2 | CASSRGSYNEQFF | TGTGCCAGCAGCCGGGGGTCCTACAATGAGCAGTTCTTC
- | TRBJ2-3 | - | TRBV21-1 | CASSRVSGGGDTQYF | TGTGCCAGCAGCAGGGTTAGCGGGGGAGGGGATACGCAGTATTTT
few | TRBJ2-1 | - | TRBV13 | CASSPLTRASADSGTVF | TGTGCCAGCAGCCCTCTTACTCGGGCTAGCGCCGATTCGGGTACGGTCTTC
few | TRBJ1-6 | TRBD1 | TRBV27 | CASSLSVSSQGDSPLHF | TGTGCCAGCAGTTTATCAGTATCTTCACAGGGGGATTCACCCCTCCACTTT
- | TRBJ2-5 | - | TRBV5-4 | CASGLGAHQETQYF | TGTGCCTCCGGTCTCGGGGCCCACCAAGAGACCCAGTACTTC
few | TRBJ2-7 | - | TRBV6-5 | CASSWEPGQSEQYF | TGTGCCAGCAGTTGGGAACCCGGACAATCGGAGCAGTACTTC
- | TRBJ2-1 | TRBD2 | TRBV5-4 | CASSMERGHNEQFF | TGTGCCAGCAGTATGGAGCGGGGCCACAATGAGCAGTTCTTC
- | TRBJ2-1 | - | TRBV19 | CASRDLAGSYNEQFF | TGTGCCAGTCGCGATCTGGCAGGCTCCTACAATGAGCAGTTCTTC
- | TRBJ1-3 | - | TRBV9 | CASSVSGGNTIYF | TGTGCCAGCAGCGTATCGGGGGGAAACACCATATATTTT
- | TRBJ2-3 | TRBD1 | TRBV24-1 | CATSERQGDTSTQYF | TGTGCCACCAGTGAGAGACAGGGGGATACGAGTACGCAGTATTTT
- | TRBJ2-3 | TRBD2 | TRBV5-1 | CASSPRIGTSGSKADTQYF | TGCGCCAGCAGCCCTCGGATAGGGACTAGCGGGAGTAAAGCAGATACGCAGTATTTT
once | TRBJ1-5 | - | TRBV7-8 | CASSLDWAMSNQPQHF | TGTGCCAGCAGCTTAGACTGGGCGATGTCCAATCAGCCCCAGCATTTT
- | TRBJ1-1 | - | TRBV6-6 | CASSRTENTEAFF | TGTGCCAGCAGCCGGACGGAGAACACTGAAGCTTTCTTT
- | TRBJ2-5 | TRBD2 | TRBV6-6 | CASSPARRTKRGLLETQYF | TGTGCCAGCAGTCCCGCCCGAAGAACCAAGCGGGGGCTCCTCGAGACCCAGTACTTC
few | TRBJ2-3 | TRBD2 | TRBV7-8 | CASCLAGSDTQYF | TGTGCCAGCTGTCTAGCGGGATCAGATACGCAGTATTTT
- | TRBJ2-3 | TRBD2 | TRBV3-1/TRBV3-2 | CASSLGLAHMRTDTQYF | TGTGCCAGCAGCCTCGGACTAGCGCATATGCGAACAGATACGCAGTATTTT
- | TRBJ2-1 | TRBD2 | TRBV3-1/TRBV3-2 | CASSQGRRGGQNEQFF | TGTGCCAGCAGCCAAGGGAGGCGGGGGGGCCAGAATGAGCAGTTCTTC
- | TRBJ1-1 | - | TRBV6-6 | CASRWELGQNTEAFF | TGTGCCAGCAGGTGGGAGCTCGGGCAGAACACTGAAGCTTTCTTT
- | TRBJ1-6 | - | TRBV6-6 | CASRGQSWGKTPLHF | TGTGCCAGCAGAGGGCAGTCCTGGGGGAAGACACCCCTCCACTTT
- | TRBJ2-7 | - | TRBV2 | CASRPRGYEQYF | TGTGCCAGCAGGCCCCGGGGGTACGAGCAGTACTTC
few | TRBJ2-3 | - | TRBV29-1 | CSVDGLDTQYF | TGCAGCGTTGATGGCCTGGATACGCAGTATTTT
once | TRBJ2-2 | - | TRBV10-3 | CAISGGGIGGELFF | TGTGCCATCAGTGGCGGTGGGATTGGCGGGGAGCTGTTTTTT
- | TRBJ2-5 | - | TRBV11-3 | CASSPSEGSETQYF | TGTGCCAGCAGCCCCTCCGAAGGGTCGGAGACCCAGTACTTC
few | TRBJ2-5 | - | TRBV10-2 | CASGLSTWETQYF | TGCGCCAGCGGTCTTAGTACCTGGGAGACCCAGTACTTC
- | TRBJ1-2 | - | TRBV4-1 | CASSQDPGTYGYTF | TGCGCCAGCAGCCAAGATCCGGGGACCTATGGCTACACCTTC
- | TRBJ1-1 | - | TRBV6-5 | CASSYRGRDTEAFF | TGTGCCAGCAGTTACAGGGGCCGTGACACTGAAGCTTTCTTT
few | TRBJ2-1 | - | TRBV6-2/TRBV6-3 | CASSYRRYNEQFF | TGTGCCAGCAGTTATCGTAGATACAATGAGCAGTTCTTC
- | TRBJ1-1 | - | TRBV6-4 | CASSDSQGTTEAFF | TGTGCCAGCAGTGACTCACAAGGTACGACTGAAGCTTTCTTT